This TCR beta chain came from a study of tumor-infiltrating lymphocytes in primary liver carcinoma. Out of unsorted whole blood came the blood RNA, and germline DNA was extracted as well. A primer matching the constant region was used to make TCR beta cDNA from about 500 ng of total RNA. Three nested multiplex PCR rounds, a slightly modified ARM-PCR method, built the TCR beta libraries. TCRdb passed the multiplex PCR reads through MiXCR, listing each CDR3 protein once. The sample includes about 180,000 distinct CDR3 sequences, roughly three fifths seen only once; the top ten take approximately 70%. Sequenced: peripheral blood. The clonotype was recovered from a middle-aged man with primary liver carcinoma and hepatitis B virus infection.

CDR3 coding DNA: TGTGCCAGCAGCCCCGGGACTAACGGGAGTTGCGAGACCCAGTACTTC. It codes for CASSPGTNGSCETQYF. This rearrangement joins TRBV11-2 to TRBJ2-5, with 7 bases lining up with TRBD2. Looked up from germline, CDR1 is SGHAT and CDR2 is FQNNGV. V shed 5 bases and J 5 bases; nucleotides not matched to a gene: 14. The CDR3 length is 16 residues.